This T cell receptor (beta chain) was recovered during a study of shared clonotypes between healthy human individuals. Germline CDR1 is SGHDT and CDR2 is YYEEEE. CDR3 length: 12 residues. V gave up 0 bases and J gave up 4 bases, with 5 bases separating them. To note about this clone: Within the sample, other DNA sequences also encode this same CDR3.

Produced via immunoSEQ multiplex PCR; TCRdb's table is partial and in-frame only. The table includes about a million clones, approximately 75% detected once. The chain uses TRBV5-6 and TRBJ2-7; no clear D gene. The sample consisted of memory CD4+ T cells from PBMCs. Subset reported: CD45RA-negative fraction. This TCR was sampled from a young man in good health. Some clones in this sample may be carry-over from other donors' samples. This CDR3 reads CASSLGGYEQYF. The CDR3 DNA is TGTGCCAGCAGCTTGGGGGGTTACGAGCAGTACTTC.